These 29 T cell receptor beta chains originate from one sample sequenced in a study of cytomegalovirus exposure and HLA in healthy donors. TCRdb keeps only in-frame clones here, not all; method: immunoSEQ multiplex PCR. Counted here are 100,000 to 150,000 clones, 95% to 96% occurring once; the ten biggest clones make up around 1.7%. The sequencing sample was made of PBMCs. The origin of the receptors is a man between 18 and 35 years old in good health and CMV-seronegative.

The chain uses TRBV11-3 and TRBJ2-2; 7 bases are a match to TRBD2. The CDR3 runs to 14 residues. Per germline, CDR1 SGHNT and CDR2 YENEEA. V gave up 1 base and J gave up 6 bases; unmatched junction bases: 2. CDR3 loop: CASSLAGGAGELFF. CDR3 nucleotide sequence: TGTGCCAGCAGCTTAGCGGGAGGAGCCGGGGAGCTGTTTTTT. Looking up the rest from reference TRBV11-3 and TRBJ2-2 gives the full variable domain: EAGVVQSPRYKIIEKKQPVAFWCNPISGHNTLYWYLQNLGQGPELLIRYENEEAVDDSQLPKDRFSAERLKGVDSTLKIQPAELGDSAVYLCASSLAGGAGELFFGEGSRLTVL.

V usage is TRBV7-8 and J usage is TRBJ1-3, with D maybe TRBD1 (6 bases). The CDR3 loop spans 14 amino acids. Germline CDR1 reads SGHVS; CDR2 reads FQNEAQ. Trimming cost V 0 bases and J 3 bases, with 6 bases left between them. In nucleotides, the CDR3 is TGTGCCAGCAGCTTAGCAGGGGGTGGAAACACCATATATTTT. Protein: CASSLAGGGNTIYF. The whole variable domain, remainder taken from reference TRBV7-8 and TRBJ1-3, is GAGVSQSPRYKVAKRGQDVALRCDPISGHVSLFWYQQALGQGPEFLTYFQNEAQLDKSGLPSDRFFAERPEGSVSTLKIQRTQQEDSAVYLCASSLAGGGNTIYFGEGSWLTVV.

The V and J genes are TRBV11-2 and TRBJ2-1, with a tentative D call TRBD2 (6 bases). The germline V gene has CDR1 SGHAT and CDR2 FQNNGV. V was cut by 5 bases and J by 4 bases, with 18 bases left in between. The CDR3 is 16 amino acids. As DNA, the CDR3 is TGTGCCAGCAGCCCCCCAGGTGGAGGGCCATACAATGAGCAGTTCTTC. This codes for CASSPPGGGPYNEQFF.

The chain employs TRBV4-3 and TRBJ2-1; perhaps TRBD2 as D (5 bases). V lost 4 bases and J 4 bases, leaving 14 bases between the germline ends. The germline V gene encodes CDR1 LGHNA and CDR2 YSLEER. The CDR3 has 15 residues. CDR3 nucleotides: TGCGCCAGCAGCCCGGACTTGACGCCTTACAATGAGCAGTTCTTC. Translated: CASSPDLTPYNEQFF.

The chain recombines TRBV19 with TRBJ2-5, with D unresolved. The CDR3 totals 15 residues. The V gene lost 5 bases and the J gene lost 1 base, with 14 bases spanning the gap. Germline V CDR1 and CDR2: LNHDA, SQIVND (reference sequence). Written as DNA, the CDR3 is TGTGCCAGTAGTCCCCGACCGACATCCCAAGAGACCCAGTACTTC. Its protein product is CASSPRPTSQETQYF.

The chain recombines TRBV7-2 with TRBJ2-5, with 7 bases lining up with TRBD1. The CDR3 length is 16 residues. The V gene's germline CDR1 is SGHTA and CDR2 FQGNSA. The ends lost 5 bases at V and 2 bases at J; junction bases unmatched: 11. The CDR3 region is CASSPDRARGQETQYF. The DNA for the CDR3 is TGTGCCAGCAGCCCCGACAGGGCGAGGGGGCAAGAGACCCAGTACTTC.

The rearrangement uses TRBV27 and TRBJ2-7; unclear D gene. There are 13 residues in the CDR3. Germline loops: CDR1 MNHEY, CDR2 SMNVEV (reference sequence). V lost 7 bases and J lost 0, with 10 bases in between. CDR3: CASKSRNSYEQYF. CDR3 nucleotide sequence: TGTGCCAGCAAGTCCAGGAACTCCTACGAGCAGTACTTC.

This clone was found once. This chain uses TRBV30 with TRBJ1-1; D is perhaps TRBD1 (6 bases). CDR1 and CDR2 from the germline V gene are GTSNPN and SVGIG (reference sequence). V lost 0 bases, J lost 6 bases, and 11 bases lay in between. The CDR3 is made up of 13 amino acids. CDR3 residues: CAWSVRTVSEAFF. The CDR3 DNA follows: TGTGCCTGGAGTGTAAGGACAGTCTCTGAAGCTTTCTTT. The complete variable domain, with remaining parts taken from reference TRBV30 and TRBJ1-1, reads SQTIHQWPATLVQPVGSPLSLECTVEGTSNPNLYWYRQAAGRGLQLLFYSVGIGQISSEVPQNLSASRPQDRQFILSSKKLLLSDSGFYLCAWSVRTVSEAFFGQGTRLTVV.

The chain links TRBV5-6 to TRBJ2-3; D gene ambiguous. V dropped 4 bases and J dropped 6 bases, with 9 bases sitting between them. CDR1 is SGHDT and CDR2 is YYEEEE in the germline V gene. The CDR3 runs 12 residues. The DNA for the CDR3 is TGTGCCAGCAGCCCGGGTGGGGATACGCAGTATTTT. This codes for CASSPGGDTQYF.

The CDR3 DNA is TGTGCCAGCAGCCGCACCGGGACAGGGAGTGGCTACACCTTC. Its translation is CASSRTGTGSGYTF. The J gene is TRBJ1-2, the V gene TRBV11-2; 9 bases line up with TRBD1. The CDR3 is made up of 14 amino acids. V lost 5 bases to trimming and J lost 7 bases; unmatched junction nucleotides: 8. Germline-derived CDR1 and CDR2 are SGHAT and FQNNGV.

The chain links TRBV14 to TRBJ1-2, with D perhaps TRBD1 (5 bases). This CDR3 is 15 amino acids long. Germline values: CDR1 SGHDN, CDR2 FVKESK. Trimming left V 4 bases short and J 9 bases short, with 21 bases between. The CDR3 DNA follows: TGTGCCAGCAGCCCCCAGTGGACATCCGCGAATAGCTACACCTTC. Translated: CASSPQWTSANSYTF.

The chain couples TRBV19 to TRBJ2-3; D not resolved. CDR3 size: 13 residues. Germline assignment: CDR1 LNHDA and CDR2 SQIVND (reference sequence). The V gene lost 5 bases and the J gene lost 2 bases, with 8 bases spanning the gap. CDR3 sequence reads: CASSDNPTDTQYF. In nucleotides, the CDR3 is TGTGCCAGTAGTGACAACCCCACAGATACGCAGTATTTT.

The V call is TRBV6-1, the J call TRBJ1-4, with D hard to call. The germline V gene encodes CDR1 MNHNS and CDR2 SASEGT. The V end lost 7 bases, the J end lost 4 bases, and 13 bases lay between the germline ends. The length of the CDR3 is 14 residues. The CDR3 loop reads CASMERLGNEKLFF. The CDR3 nucleotides read TGTGCCAGCATGGAGAGGTTGGGTAATGAAAAACTGTTTTTT.

This chain connects TRBV11-2 to TRBJ2-2; perhaps TRBD2 as D (5 bases). The V and J ends lost 0 bases and 3 bases respectively, with 17 bases between them. Germline V gene lookup returns CDR1 SGHAT and CDR2 FQNNGV. The CDR3 extends over 18 amino acids. In DNA, the CDR3 is TGTGCCAGCAGCTTAGAGGCGGGCCGGTACGAGGACACCGGGGAGCTGTTTTTT. Protein: CASSLEAGRYEDTGELFF. The variable domain in full, with the rest retrieved from reference TRBV11-2 and TRBJ2-2, is EAGVAQSPRYKIIEKRQSVAFWCNPISGHATLYWYQQILGQGPKLLIQFQNNGVVDDSQLPKDRFSAERLKGVDSTLKIQPAKLEDSAVYLCASSLEAGRYEDTGELFFGEGSRLTVL.

The chain has TRBV4-3 and TRBJ1-1, with D unresolved. CDR1 and CDR2 (germline): LGHNA, YSLEER. The CDR3 runs 13 residues. The V and J ends lost 3 bases and 12 bases respectively, with 17 bases between them. CDR3 region: CASSQSSVPEPFF. As DNA, the CDR3 is TGCGCCAGCAGCCAGAGCTCGGTCCCCGAACCTTTCTTT.

This clone came up once. This sequence joins TRBV2 and TRBJ1-2; 7 bases match TRBD1. Trimming cost V 6 bases and J 2 bases; bases outside gene matches: 6. Germline loops: CDR1 SNHLY, CDR2 FYNNEI. This CDR3 is built from 14 residues. CDR3 in DNA: TGTGCCAGCAGGGTTGGACAGGCAAACTATGGCTACACCTTC. This encodes CASRVGQANYGYTF.

The genes are TRBV9 and TRBJ2-3; TRBD1 is a possible D gene (5 bases). The V gene's germline CDR1 is SGDLS and CDR2 YYNGEE. The CDR3 extends over 16 amino acids. Trimming cost V 3 bases and J 0 bases, with 14 bases left between them. CDR3 in amino acids: CASSGGGQASTDTQYF. The CDR3 nucleotides read TGTGCCAGCAGCGGGGGTGGACAAGCTAGCACAGATACGCAGTATTTT.

This clone was recorded only once. In DNA form, the CDR3 reads TGTGCCAGCACATGGACAGGGGGCGATGGCTACACCTTC. It yields the protein CASTWTGGDGYTF. The chain is built from TRBV28 and TRBJ1-2; 11 nucleotides align to TRBD1. The trim removed 7 bases at V and 6 bases at J, leaving 4 bases unmatched. Per the germline V gene, CDR1 is MDHEN and CDR2 is SYDVKM. The CDR3 sequence is 13 residues long.

The rearrangement links TRBV5-4 to TRBJ1-5; 7 bases are a match to TRBD1. This CDR3 region has 14 residues. Germline CDR1 SGHNT, CDR2 YYREEE (reference sequence). V was clipped by 2 bases and J by 6 bases; unmatched bases: 5. This chain's CDR3 is CASSLQGQGQPQHF. Here the CDR3 DNA reads TGTGCCAGCAGCTTACAGGGGCAGGGTCAGCCCCAGCATTTT.

The genes are TRBV21-1 and TRBJ1-5; the table's TRBD1 call for D was not verified on the DNA. TRBV21-1 is given as a pseudogene. The CDR3 runs to 18 residues. CDR3 DNA: TGTGCCAGCAGCAGTCCCCCTACGACAGGCCCCAGGGGTCAGCCCCAGCATTTT. Its protein product is CASSSPPTTGPRGQPQHF.

A single count supports this clone. V usage is TRBV10-1 and J usage is TRBJ1-3, with unresolved D. CDR1 and CDR2 (germline): WNHNN, SYGVQD (reference sequence). V was pared by 6 bases and J by 2 bases, with 17 bases between. The CDR3 totals 16 residues. DNA of the CDR3: TGCGCCAGCAGGGACTCTGGGCAGCGCACTGGAAACACCATATATTTT. This gives the protein CASRDSGQRTGNTIYF.

This rearrangement joins TRBV20-1 to TRBJ2-1; D gene uncertain. Trimming removed 2 bases at V and 9 bases at J, with 8 bases between. The CDR3 totals 11 residues. CDR1 and CDR2 (germline): DFQATT, SNEGSKA (reference sequence). Here the CDR3 DNA reads TGCAGTGCTAGAAGAGTCGGTGAGCAGTTCTTC. Its protein is CSARRVGEQFF.

The chain employs TRBV6-4 and TRBJ2-7; D is undetermined. There are 17 residues in the CDR3. Germline-derived CDR1 and CDR2 are MRHNA and SNTAGT. V gave up 4 bases and J gave up 0 bases, with 19 bases separating them. The CDR3, as DNA: TGTGCCAGCAGTGTTTGTAGTGTGGAGAGATTCTCCTACGAGCAGTACTTC. This translates into CASSVCSVERFSYEQYF.

This chain links TRBV11-3 with TRBJ2-1; 12 nucleotides line up with TRBD2. The CDR3 covers 14 residues. V dropped 7 bases and J dropped 6; count of bases not matched to a gene: 4. The germline V gene encodes CDR1 SGHNT and CDR2 YENEEA. CDR3 in amino acids: CASIQTSGSNEQFF. As DNA, the CDR3 is TGTGCCAGCATCCAGACTAGCGGGAGCAATGAGCAGTTCTTC.

The chain joins TRBV7-2 to TRBJ1-5; maybe TRBD1 (5 bases). The ends were cut back, 2 bases at V and 8 bases at J, with 19 bases in the middle. This CDR3 is built from 16 residues. Germline V gives CDR1 SGHTA, CDR2 FQGNSA. The chain's CDR3 is CASSLSGTGRGKPQHF. The CDR3, as DNA: TGTGCCAGCAGCTTAAGCGGGACCGGACGAGGTAAGCCCCAGCATTTT.

CDR3: CASSSDISGQPQHF. Here the CDR3 DNA reads TGTGCCAGCAGCTCCGACATTAGCGGTCAGCCCCAGCATTTT. The chain combines TRBV5-4 with TRBJ1-5, with unresolved D. The ends were cut back, 3 bases at V and 6 bases at J, with 13 bases in the middle. The CDR3 totals 14 residues. Germline assignment: CDR1 SGHNT and CDR2 YYREEE (reference sequence).

The chain recombines TRBV28 with TRBJ1-5; D gene unclear. V lost 1 base to trimming and J lost 11 bases, with 15 bases between them. The germline CDR1 and CDR2 sequences are MDHEN and SYDVKM. CDR3 size: 14 residues. Here the CDR3 reads CASSLSGDIMAQHF. DNA of the CDR3: TGTGCCAGCAGTTTATCGGGAGACATAATGGCCCAGCATTTT.

The V and J genes are TRBV7-9 and TRBJ1-3, with D tentatively TRBD1 (5 bases). This CDR3 comprises 16 residues. Germline V CDR1 and CDR2: SEHNR, FQNEAQ (reference sequence). V lost 0 bases and J lost 1, with 10 bases in between. The CDR3 loop is CASSLARGDSGNTIYF. CDR3 DNA: TGTGCCAGCAGCTTAGCGCGGGGGGATTCTGGAAACACCATATATTTT.

The chain recombines TRBV5-8 with TRBJ1-5; no firm D call. Trimming shortened V by 0 bases and J by 5 bases, and 9 bases separated the two germline ends. This CDR3 is built from 14 residues. Germline lookup yields CDR1 SGHTS and CDR2 YDEGEE. CDR3 protein: CASSLVYHDQPQHF. As DNA, the CDR3 is TGTGCCAGCAGCTTGGTCTATCATGATCAGCCCCAGCATTTT.